What follows describes a single T cell receptor beta chain. Its antigen is unidentified. The record originates from a study of cytomegalovirus exposure and HLA in healthy donors. The V gene's germline CDR1 is KGHSH and CDR2 LQKENI. V lost 5 bases and J 0 bases, leaving 11 bases between the germline ends. The CDR3 is 15 amino acids. 13 Jbeta primers and 60 Vbeta primers were used for the PCR. The repertoire was sequenced with immunoSEQ multiplex PCR; TCRdb's copy has only in-frame clones and lacks some. Of approximately 160,000 clones in the sample, approximately 71% were seen once. General study results and limits: A highly shared variant cluster was judged a likely technical artifact. Analysis was carried out at a later point, and it linked a missense DCLRE1C variant to TCR beta V- and J-gene trimming. Among immune exposure information, only CMV serostatus was available.

V is TRBV18 and J is TRBJ2-1; D call uncertain. This TCR came from a man aged 45-65 years in good health and CMV-seronegative. Specimen: PBMCs. For the CDR3, the DNA is TGTGCCAGCTCAGCCGGTTCGAGCTCCTACAATGAGCAGTTCTTC. It codes for CASSAGSSSYNEQFF.